The 15 T cell receptor beta chains reported below all come from one sample, sequenced in a study of T cells after yellow fever vaccination. A single record per CDR3 protein comes from TCRdb applying MiXCR to the 5' RACE reads. The table records more than 350,000 distinct CDR3 sequences, 9.5% to 13% of them present only once. Sample: PBMCs, taken on the day of the first yellow fever vaccination. These receptors were taken from a man aged 18-30 years who received the YFV17D yellow fever vaccine.

This sequence joins TRBV2 and TRBJ2-7, with D possibly being TRBD1 (6 bases). Germline CDR1 reads SNHLY; CDR2 reads FYNNEI. The CDR3 runs to 12 residues. Trimming pared 8 bases from V and 1 base from J, leaving 9 bases between. The chain's CDR3 is CASSGESYEQYV. The CDR3 DNA reads TGTGCCAGCTCAGGGGAGTCCTACGAGCAGTACGTC.

CDR3 amino acids: CASSVATGSHYGYTF. CDR3 sequence (DNA): TGTGCCAGCAGCGTAGCTACGGGCAGCCACTATGGCTACACCTTC. The chain recombines TRBV9 with TRBJ1-2; the D is unclear. From germline, CDR1 is SGDLS and CDR2 YYNGEE. This CDR3 is 15 amino acids long. Trimming cost V 0 bases and J 3 bases, with 12 bases left between them.

This clonotype was recorded a few times. The rearrangement uses TRBV19 and TRBJ1-6; possibly TRBD1 for D (5 bases). The V gene's germline CDR1 is LNHDA and CDR2 SQIVND (reference sequence). Trimming pared 3 bases from V and 8 bases from J, leaving 11 bases between. This CDR3 comprises 14 residues. The CDR3 bases are TGTGCCAGTAGTATGCAGGGTGTGGATTCACCCCTCCACTTT. This sequence encodes CASSMQGVDSPLHF.

This rearrangement joins TRBV7-9 to TRBJ2-6; D is undetermined. Germline CDR1 and CDR2: SEHNR and FQNEAQ (reference sequence). Trimming took 5 bases from V and 0 from J, leaving 8 bases between them. The CDR3 length is 15 residues. CDR3 coding DNA: TGTGCCAGCAGCGGTCAGTTCTCTGGGGCCAACGTCCTGACTTTC. Translation: CASSGQFSGANVLTF.

This clonotype was observed many times. The rearrangement uses TRBV5-4 and TRBJ1-6; D uncertain. The CDR3 has 13 residues. Germline CDR1 reads SGHNT; CDR2 reads YYREEE (reference sequence). Trimming cost V 4 bases and J 7 bases, with 9 bases left between them. CDR3 sequence reads: CASSPDGNSPLHF. The CDR3 DNA reads as TGTGCCAGCAGCCCTGATGGGAATTCACCCCTCCACTTT.

In its sample, this clonotype was seen a few times. The chain uses TRBV19 and TRBJ1-1, with no clear D. CDR1 is LNHDA, CDR2 SQIVND, per germline (reference sequence). Trimming took 10 bases from V and 5 from J, leaving 20 bases between them. CDR3 size: 14 residues. Here the CDR3 reads CATSTVAAVTEAFF. CDR3 coding DNA: TGTGCCACCTCGACCGTTGCAGCAGTTACTGAAGCTTTCTTT.

The chain is built from TRBV27 and TRBJ1-1, with D maybe TRBD1 (5 bases). This CDR3 is 14 amino acids long. The V and J ends lost 3 bases and 5 bases respectively, with 13 bases between them. CDR1 and CDR2 (germline): MNHEY, SMNVEV (reference sequence). The CDR3 DNA follows: TGTGCCAGCAGTTTTGCGGGGGTCGGTACTGAAGCTTTCTTT. This gives the protein CASSFAGVGTEAFF.

This clonotype was detected a few times. The chain couples TRBV7-9 to TRBJ2-7, with D hard to call. From germline, CDR1 is SEHNR and CDR2 FQNEAQ (reference sequence). V was clipped by 3 bases and J by 4 bases, with 4 bases between them. The CDR3 extends over 11 amino acids. This CDR3 is CASSFTYEQYF. DNA for the CDR3: TGTGCCAGCAGCTTCACATACGAGCAGTACTTC. The full variable domain, with the rest looked up from reference TRBV7-9 and TRBJ2-7, is DTGVSQNPRHKITKRGQNVTFRCDPISEHNRLYWYRQTLGQGPEFLTYFQNEAQLEKSRLLSDRFSAERPKGSFSTLEIQRTEQGDSAMYLCASSFTYEQYFGPGTRLTVT.

This clonotype came up a few times. V usage is TRBV2 and J usage is TRBJ1-2; 7 positions match TRBD1. From germline, CDR1 is SNHLY and CDR2 FYNNEI. V gave up 6 bases and J gave up 8 bases; unmatched junction bases: 9. This CDR3 comprises 13 residues. The CDR3 nucleotides are TGTGCCAGCAGGGGAGGACAGGCAGGCGGCTACACCTTC. Protein: CASRGGQAGGYTF.

The chain couples TRBV6-2 or TRBV6-3 to TRBJ2-5; tentative D call: TRBD1 (5 bases). Trimming cost V 8 bases and J 7 bases, with 17 bases left between them. CDR3 size: 13 residues. The germline V gene encodes CDR1 MNHEY and CDR2 SVGEGT. CDR3 region: CASAPRGHWTQYF. The CDR3 DNA follows: TGTGCCAGCGCTCCTAGAGGACACTGGACCCAGTACTTC.

This clonotype was found a few times. The chain links TRBV7-3 to TRBJ2-2; the match to TRBD1 covers 9 bases. The V segment lost 2 bases and the J segment 3 bases; nucleotides outside the gene matches: 1. The CDR3 has 15 residues. Germline V lookup: CDR1 SGHTA, CDR2 FQGTGA. CDR3 nucleotide sequence: TGTGCCAGCAGCTTACGACAGGGGGACACCGGGGAGCTGTTTTTT. Its protein is CASSLRQGDTGELFF.

The chain combines TRBV4-1 with TRBJ2-3; TRBD2 matches at 8 bases. CDR1 and CDR2 from the germline V gene are MGHRA and YSYEKL. V gave up 0 bases and J gave up 4 bases; unmatched junction bases: 6. This CDR3 spans 16 amino acids. The CDR3, as DNA: TGCGCCAGCAGCCAAGACGAGCGGGGGTGGGCAGATACGCAGTATTTT. Translated: CASSQDERGWADTQYF.

The chain combines TRBV5-1 with TRBJ1-2, with D possibly being TRBD1 (6 bases). The CDR3 is 14 amino acids. Trimming left V 0 bases short and J 2 bases short, with 8 bases between. Germline lookup yields CDR1 SGHRS and CDR2 YFSETQ. The CDR3 sequence is CASSLVQGNYGYTF. Here the CDR3 DNA reads TGCGCCAGCAGCTTGGTGCAGGGGAACTATGGCTACACCTTC.

Only a few counts were recorded for this clonotype. J is TRBJ2-1 and V is TRBV12-3 or TRBV12-4; 8 nucleotides align to TRBD2. V trimming: 7 bases; J trimming: 7 bases; junction bases outside the gene matches: 9. The CDR3 runs 14 residues. The CDR3 is CASKFGGARNEQFF. The CDR3 DNA sequence: TGTGCCAGCAAGTTCGGGGGGGCTCGGAATGAGCAGTTCTTC.

The CDR3 DNA is TGTGCCAGCAGTGAATGGCAGGGTAGGGGTGAGCAGTACGTC. Encoded protein: CASSEWQGRGEQYV. The gene calls are TRBV2 and TRBJ2-7; D may be TRBD1 (5 bases). The germline CDR1 and CDR2 sequences are SNHLY and FYNNEI. Trimming removed 2 bases from V and 7 bases from J, with 15 bases in between. This CDR3 has 14 residues.